This T cell receptor beta chain was documented in a study of cytomegalovirus exposure and HLA in healthy donors. General study results and limits: Researchers had no immune exposure information except CMV serostatus available.

In germline, CDR1 is SGHRS, CDR2 YFSETQ. The CDR3 is 17 residues long. V was pared by 0 bases and J by 9 bases, with 13 bases of the junction left unmatched. PCR used 60 Vbeta primers and 13 Jbeta primers. TCRdb keeps only in-frame clones here, not all; method: immunoSEQ multiplex PCR. The sample yields approximately 110,000 clones, around four fifths seen once. Turning to this clone: Its antigen is not known.

The sequencing sample was made of PBMCs. The clonotype comes from a man aged 25 to 40 in good health and CMV-seronegative. The chain carries TRBV5-1 and TRBJ2-1, with 9 bases lining up with TRBD1. CDR3 in DNA: TGCGCCAGCAGCTTGGATCCCGCGGGACAGGGTTCGAGTGAGCAGTTCTTC. Its translation is CASSLDPAGQGSSEQFF. The variable domain in full, completed from reference TRBV5-1 and TRBJ2-1, reads KAGVTQTPRYLIKTRGQQVTLSCSPISGHRSVSWYQQTPGQGLQFLFEYFSETQRNKGNFPGRFSGRQFSNSRSEMNVSTLELGDSALYLCASSLDPAGQGSSEQFFGPGTRLTVL.